Sequencing of this TCR beta chain was carried out in a study of T-cell reconstitution after alpha-beta-depleted transplantation in children. For TCRbeta, the library was prepared with unique molecular identifiers. TCRdb ran MiXCR on the PCR reads and lists one entry per CDR3 protein. The data contain roughly 500,000 distinct CDR3 sequences, around a third of them singletons. V was pared by 6 bases and J by 8 bases, with 18 bases between. The length of the CDR3 is 14 residues. Germline V gene data show CDR1 as SGHAT and CDR2 as FQNNGV. V and J are TRBV11-2 and TRBJ2-3; D possibly corresponds to TRBD2 (5 bases). The input for sequencing was PBMCs from the stem cell graft donor, taken from the stem cell graft. This clonotype was sampled from a human donor who donated a stem cell graft to a child with aplastic anemia. CDR3 residues: CASRSTNGVGTQYF. The DNA for the CDR3 is TGTGCCAGCAGGTCGACGAACGGGGTGGGTACGCAGTATTTT.